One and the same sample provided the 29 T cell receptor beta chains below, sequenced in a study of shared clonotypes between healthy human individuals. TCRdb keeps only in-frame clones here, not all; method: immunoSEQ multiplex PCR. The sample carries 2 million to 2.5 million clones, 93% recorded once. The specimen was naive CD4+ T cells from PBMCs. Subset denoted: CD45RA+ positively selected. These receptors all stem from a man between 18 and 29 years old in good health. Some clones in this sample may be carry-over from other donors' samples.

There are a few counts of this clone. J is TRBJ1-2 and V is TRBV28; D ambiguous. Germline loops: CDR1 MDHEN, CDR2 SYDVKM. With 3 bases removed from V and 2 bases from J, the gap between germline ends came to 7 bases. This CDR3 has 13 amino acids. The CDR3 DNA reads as TGTGCCAGCAGTTTTGGGATAAACTATGGCTACACCTTC. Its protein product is CASSFGINYGYTF.

CDR3 protein: CASGRNTGLETQYF. DNA for the CDR3: TGTGCTAGTGGGAGGAACACAGGGTTGGAGACCCAGTACTTC. The chain combines TRBV12-5 with TRBJ2-5; perhaps TRBD1 as D (6 bases). V was cut by 6 bases and J by 5 bases, with 16 bases left in between. The CDR3 extends over 14 amino acids. The V gene's germline CDR1 is LGHNT and CDR2 FRNRAP.

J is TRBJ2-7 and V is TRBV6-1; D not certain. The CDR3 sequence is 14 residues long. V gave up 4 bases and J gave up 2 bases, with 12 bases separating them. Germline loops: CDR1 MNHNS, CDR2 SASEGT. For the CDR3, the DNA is TGTGCCAGCAGTGGGATCGTGAGGACCTACGAGCAGTACTTC. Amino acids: CASSGIVRTYEQYF.

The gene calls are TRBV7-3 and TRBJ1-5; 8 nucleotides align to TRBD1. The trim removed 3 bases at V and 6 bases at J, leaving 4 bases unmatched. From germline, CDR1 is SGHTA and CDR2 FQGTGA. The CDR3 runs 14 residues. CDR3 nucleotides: TGTGCCAGCAGCTTGACAGGGGCGGGTCAGCCCCAGCATTTT. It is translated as CASSLTGAGQPQHF.

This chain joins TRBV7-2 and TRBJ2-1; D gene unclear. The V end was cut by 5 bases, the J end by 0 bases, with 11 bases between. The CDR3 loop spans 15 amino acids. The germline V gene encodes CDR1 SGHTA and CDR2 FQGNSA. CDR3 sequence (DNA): TGTGCCAGCAGCCCCACCGTGAGCTCCTACAATGAGCAGTTCTTC. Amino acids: CASSPTVSSYNEQFF.

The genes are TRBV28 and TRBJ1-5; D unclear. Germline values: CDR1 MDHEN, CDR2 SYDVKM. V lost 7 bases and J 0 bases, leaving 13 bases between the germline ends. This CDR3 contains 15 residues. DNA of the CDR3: TGTGCCAGCAATCTGGAAGTATTTAGCAATCAGCCCCAGCATTTT. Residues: CASNLEVFSNQPQHF.

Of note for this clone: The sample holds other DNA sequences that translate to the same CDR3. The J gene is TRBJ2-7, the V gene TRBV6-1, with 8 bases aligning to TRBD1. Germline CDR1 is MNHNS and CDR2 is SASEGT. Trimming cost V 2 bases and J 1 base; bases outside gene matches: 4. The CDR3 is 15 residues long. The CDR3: CASSERQGSSYEQYF. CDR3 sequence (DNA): TGTGCCAGCAGTGAACGACAGGGGTCTTCCTACGAGCAGTACTTC.

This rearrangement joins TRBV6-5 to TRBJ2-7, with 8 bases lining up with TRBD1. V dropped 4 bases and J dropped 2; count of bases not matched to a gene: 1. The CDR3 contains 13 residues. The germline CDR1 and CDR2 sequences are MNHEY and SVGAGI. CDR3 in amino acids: CASSSGGPYEQYF. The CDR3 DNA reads TGTGCCAGCAGTTCAGGGGGCCCCTACGAGCAGTACTTC.

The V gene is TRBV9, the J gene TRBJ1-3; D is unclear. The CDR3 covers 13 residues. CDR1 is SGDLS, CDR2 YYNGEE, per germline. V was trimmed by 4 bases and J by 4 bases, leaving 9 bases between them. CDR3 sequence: CASSQPVGNTIYF. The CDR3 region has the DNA TGTGCCAGCAGCCAACCCGTGGGAAACACCATATATTTT.

The CDR3: CASQITGQDTEAFF. CDR3 DNA sequence: TGTGCCAGCCAGATAACGGGACAGGACACTGAAGCTTTCTTT. The chain combines TRBV19 with TRBJ1-1; 8 bases align to TRBD1. Trimming at V came to 9 bases and at J to 3 bases, leaving 9 bases not matched to a gene. The CDR3 consists of 14 residues. Germline assignment: CDR1 LNHDA and CDR2 SQIVND (reference sequence).

The CDR3 DNA reads TGTGCCAGCAGCTTTCGGGAGGGTGGAGATACGCAGTATTTT. It encodes CASSFREGGDTQYF. This chain links TRBV5-4 with TRBJ2-3; 8 bases fit TRBD2. CDR3 length: 14 amino acids. Trimming removed 2 bases from V and 5 bases from J; junction bases left unmatched: 4. CDR1 is SGHNT, CDR2 YYREEE, per germline (reference sequence).

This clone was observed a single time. The CDR3 sequence is CASSTGQTYEQYF. CDR3 DNA sequence: TGTGCCAGCAGCACCGGACAAACCTACGAGCAGTACTTC. The chain joins TRBV11-3 to TRBJ2-7, with a weak D call TRBD1 (5 bases). In germline, CDR1 is SGHNT, CDR2 YENEEA. The CDR3 runs 13 residues. V was shortened by 5 bases and J by 2 bases, with 10 bases between the two germline ends.

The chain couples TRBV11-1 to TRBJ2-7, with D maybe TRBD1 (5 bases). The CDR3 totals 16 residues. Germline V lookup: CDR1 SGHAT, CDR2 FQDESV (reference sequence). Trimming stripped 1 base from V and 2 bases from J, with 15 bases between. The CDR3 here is CASSLDRPTIAYEQYF. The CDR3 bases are TGTGCCAGCAGCTTAGACAGGCCTACGATCGCCTACGAGCAGTACTTC.

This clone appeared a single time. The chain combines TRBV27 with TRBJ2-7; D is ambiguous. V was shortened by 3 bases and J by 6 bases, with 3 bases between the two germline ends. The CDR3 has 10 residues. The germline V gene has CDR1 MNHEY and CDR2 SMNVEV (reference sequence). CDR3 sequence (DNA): TGTGCCAGCAGTTTCGGCGAGCAGTACTTC. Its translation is CASSFGEQYF.

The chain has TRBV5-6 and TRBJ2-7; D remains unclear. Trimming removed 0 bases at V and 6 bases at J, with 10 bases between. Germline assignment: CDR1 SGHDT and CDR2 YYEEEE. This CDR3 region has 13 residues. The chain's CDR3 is CASSLGPIGEQYF. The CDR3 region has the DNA TGTGCCAGCAGCTTGGGACCCATCGGCGAGCAGTACTTC. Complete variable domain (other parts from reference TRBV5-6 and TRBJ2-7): DAGVTQSPTHLIKTRGQQVTLRCSPKSGHDTVSWYQQALGQGPQFIFQYYEEEERQRGNFPDRFSGHQFPNYSSELNVNALLLGDSALYLCASSLGPIGEQYFGPGTRLTVT.

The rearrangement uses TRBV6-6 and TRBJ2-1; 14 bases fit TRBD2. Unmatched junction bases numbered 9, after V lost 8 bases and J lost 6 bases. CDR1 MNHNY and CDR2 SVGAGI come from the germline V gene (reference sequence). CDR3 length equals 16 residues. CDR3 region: CASARMGLAGVNEQFF. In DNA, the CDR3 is TGTGCCAGCGCAAGAATGGGACTAGCGGGAGTCAATGAGCAGTTCTTC.

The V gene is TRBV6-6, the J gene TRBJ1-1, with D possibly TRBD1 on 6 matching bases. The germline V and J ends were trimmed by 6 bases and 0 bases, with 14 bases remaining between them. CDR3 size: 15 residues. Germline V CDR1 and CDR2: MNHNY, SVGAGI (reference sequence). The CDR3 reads CASSRGLGVNTEAFF. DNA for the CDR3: TGTGCCAGCAGCCGGGGGCTCGGGGTGAACACTGAAGCTTTCTTT.

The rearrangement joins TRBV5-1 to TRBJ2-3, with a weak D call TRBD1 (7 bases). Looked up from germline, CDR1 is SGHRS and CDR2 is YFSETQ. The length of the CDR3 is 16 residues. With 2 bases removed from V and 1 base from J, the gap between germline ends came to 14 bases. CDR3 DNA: TGCGCCAGCAGCTTAAGTACCAGGGGGGGCACAGATACGCAGTATTTT. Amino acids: CASSLSTRGGTDTQYF.

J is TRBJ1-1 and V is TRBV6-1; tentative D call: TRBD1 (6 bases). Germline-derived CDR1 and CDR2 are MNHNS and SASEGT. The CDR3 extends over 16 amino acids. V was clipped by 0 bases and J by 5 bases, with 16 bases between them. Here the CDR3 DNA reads TGTGCCAGCAGTGAAGCGCTTCAAGCACAGGGAACTGAAGCTTTCTTT. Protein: CASSEALQAQGTEAFF.

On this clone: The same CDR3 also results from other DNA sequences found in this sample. The CDR3 loop is CASSLRPGNTEAFF. DNA for the CDR3: TGCGCCAGCAGCTTGAGGCCCGGAAACACTGAAGCTTTCTTT. The rearrangement links TRBV5-1 to TRBJ1-1; the D is unclear. This CDR3 comprises 14 residues. Germline values: CDR1 SGHRS, CDR2 YFSETQ. V shed 1 base and J shed 2 bases, with 9 bases lying between them.

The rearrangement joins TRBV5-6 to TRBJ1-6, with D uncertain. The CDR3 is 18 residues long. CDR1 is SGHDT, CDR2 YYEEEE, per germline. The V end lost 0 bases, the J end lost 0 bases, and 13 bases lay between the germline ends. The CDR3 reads CASSLGRPESSYNSPLHF. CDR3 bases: TGTGCCAGCAGCTTGGGGAGGCCCGAGAGCTCCTATAATTCACCCCTCCACTTT. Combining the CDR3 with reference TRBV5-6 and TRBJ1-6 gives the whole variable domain DAGVTQSPTHLIKTRGQQVTLRCSPKSGHDTVSWYQQALGQGPQFIFQYYEEEERQRGNFPDRFSGHQFPNYSSELNVNALLLGDSALYLCASSLGRPESSYNSPLHFGNGTRLTVT.

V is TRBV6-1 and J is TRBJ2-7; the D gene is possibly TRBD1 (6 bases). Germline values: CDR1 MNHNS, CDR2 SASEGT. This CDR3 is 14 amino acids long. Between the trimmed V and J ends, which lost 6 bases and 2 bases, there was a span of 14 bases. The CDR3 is CASRSDRLTYEQYF. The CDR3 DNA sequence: TGTGCCAGCAGGTCCGACAGGTTAACCTACGAGCAGTACTTC.

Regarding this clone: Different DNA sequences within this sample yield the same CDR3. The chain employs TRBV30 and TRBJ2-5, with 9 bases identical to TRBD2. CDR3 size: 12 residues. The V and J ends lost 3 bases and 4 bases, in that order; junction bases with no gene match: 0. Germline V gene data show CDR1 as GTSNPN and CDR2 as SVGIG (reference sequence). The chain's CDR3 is CAWRLAGETQYF. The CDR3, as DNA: TGTGCCTGGAGACTAGCGGGAGAGACCCAGTACTTC. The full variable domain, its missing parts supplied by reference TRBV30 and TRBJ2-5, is SQTIHQWPATLVQPVGSPLSLECTVEGTSNPNLYWYRQAAGRGLQLLFYSVGIGQISSEVPQNLSASRPQDRQFILSSKKLLLSDSGFYLCAWRLAGETQYFGPGTRLLVL.

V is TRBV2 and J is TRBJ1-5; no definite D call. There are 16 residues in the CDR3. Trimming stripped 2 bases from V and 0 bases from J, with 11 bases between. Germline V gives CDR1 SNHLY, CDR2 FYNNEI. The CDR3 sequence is CASSERAAYSNQPQHF. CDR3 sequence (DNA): TGTGCCAGCAGTGAACGGGCAGCCTATAGCAATCAGCCCCAGCATTTT.

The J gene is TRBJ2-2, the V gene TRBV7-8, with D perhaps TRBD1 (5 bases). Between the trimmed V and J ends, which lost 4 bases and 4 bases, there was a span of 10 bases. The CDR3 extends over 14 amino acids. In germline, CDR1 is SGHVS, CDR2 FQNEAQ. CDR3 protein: CASSSPGITGELFF. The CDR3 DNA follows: TGTGCCAGCAGCTCTCCAGGGATCACCGGGGAGCTGTTTTTT.

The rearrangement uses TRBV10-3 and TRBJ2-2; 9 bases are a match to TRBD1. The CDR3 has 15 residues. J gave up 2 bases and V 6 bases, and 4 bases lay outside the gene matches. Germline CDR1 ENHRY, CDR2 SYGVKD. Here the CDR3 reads CAIRGGQGNTGELFF. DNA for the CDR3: TGTGCCATCAGGGGGGGACAGGGAAACACCGGGGAGCTGTTTTTT.

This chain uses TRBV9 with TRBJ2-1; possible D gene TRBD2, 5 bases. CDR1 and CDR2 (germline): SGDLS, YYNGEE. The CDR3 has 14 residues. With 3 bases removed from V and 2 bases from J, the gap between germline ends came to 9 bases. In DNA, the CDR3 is TGTGCCAGCAGCGAGCGGCCGACCTACAATGAGCAGTTCTTC. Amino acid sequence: CASSERPTYNEQFF. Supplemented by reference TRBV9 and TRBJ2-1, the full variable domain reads DSGVTQTPKHLITATGQRVTLRCSPRSGDLSVYWYQQSLDQGLQFLIQYYNGEERAKGNILERFSAQQFPDLHSELNLSSLELGDSALYFCASSERPTYNEQFFGPGTRLTVL.

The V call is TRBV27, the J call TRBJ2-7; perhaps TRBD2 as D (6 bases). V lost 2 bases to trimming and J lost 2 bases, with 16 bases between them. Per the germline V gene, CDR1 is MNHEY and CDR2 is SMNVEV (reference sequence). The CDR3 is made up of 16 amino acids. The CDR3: CASSLNVEGTTYEQYF. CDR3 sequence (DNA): TGTGCCAGCAGTTTAAATGTGGAGGGTACAACCTACGAGCAGTACTTC.

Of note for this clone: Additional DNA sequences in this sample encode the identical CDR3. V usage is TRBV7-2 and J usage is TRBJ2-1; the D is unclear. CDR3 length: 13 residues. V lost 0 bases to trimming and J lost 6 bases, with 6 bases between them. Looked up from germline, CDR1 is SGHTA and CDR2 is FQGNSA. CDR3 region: CASSLAAGNEQFF. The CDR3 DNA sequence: TGTGCCAGCAGCTTAGCCGCTGGCAATGAGCAGTTCTTC.